These T cell receptor beta chains were read from a single sample in a study of CD8 T cells in ankylosing spondylitis. TCRdb re-analysed the 5' RACE reads in MiXCR, keeping a single row per CDR3 protein. There are 700,000 to 1,000,000 distinct CDR3 sequences in the sample; 12% occur only once, and 0.51% lies in the top ten. Material: blood, either unsorted or a sorted T cell fraction (not recorded which). The source is a male donor with ankylosing spondylitis. CDR3s include the opening cysteine and the closing phenylalanine or tryptophan. A D gene is named only where the DNA matches it firmly. Size is stated for part of the rows, as once, few or many counts, or as a class when the clone is expanded.

>TRBJ2-5|-|TRBV5-1|-
CASSLVVELQETQYF
TGCGCCAGCAGCTTGGTTGTAGAGCTCCAAGAGACCCAGTACTTC
>TRBJ2-5|TRBD1|TRBV20-1|few
CSAREGTGGETQYF
TGCAGTGCTAGAGAGGGGACAGGGGGCGAGACCCAGTACTTC
>TRBJ2-5|TRBD2|TRBV20-1|few
CSASRIGAGAGKTQYF
TGCAGTGCTAGCCGTATAGGAGCGGGGGCCGGAAAGACCCAGTACTTC
>TRBJ2-7|TRBD2|TRBV20-1|few
CSARDSRTSGRVYF
TGCAGTGCTAGAGACTCTAGGACTAGCGGGAGGGTGTACTTC
>TRBJ2-7|-|TRBV5-6|many
CASSLADSPYEQYF
TGTGCCAGCAGCTTGGCCGACTCGCCATACGAGCAGTACTTC
>TRBJ2-1|-|TRBV20-1|few
CSAPSTGAGHNEQFF
TGCAGTGCTCCAAGTACGGGGGCGGGCCACAATGAGCAGTTCTTC
>TRBJ2-5|TRBD2|TRBV29-1|few
CSVVDSGSTETQYF
TGCAGCGTTGTAGATAGCGGGAGTACAGAGACCCAGTACTTC
>TRBJ1-5|-|TRBV7-9|-
CASSPKGGSNQPQHF
TGTGCCAGCAGCCCAAAAGGGGGAAGCAATCAGCCCCAGCATTTT
>TRBJ2-1|-|TRBV5-4|few
CASSHGPYNEQFF
TGTGCCAGCAGCCACGGCCCATACAATGAGCAGTTCTTC
>TRBJ2-7|-|TRBV20-1|-
CSARLKGGSYEQYF
TGCAGTGCTAGACTTAAAGGGGGAAGCTACGAGCAGTACTTC
>TRBJ2-2|TRBD1|TRBV10-3|few
CAISAPGQGATGELFF
TGTGCCATCAGCGCCCCGGGACAGGGGGCGACCGGGGAGCTGTTTTTT
>TRBJ2-7|TRBD2|TRBV7-2|many
CASSSLAGYSYEQYF
TGTGCCAGCAGCTCCCTAGCGGGTTACTCCTACGAGCAGTACTTC
>TRBJ2-7|-|TRBV15|few
CATSRVRGGFHEQYF
TGTGCCACCAGCAGAGTCAGGGGGGGATTCCACGAGCAGTACTTC
>TRBJ2-1|-|TRBV6-2/TRBV6-3|many
CASSSWTLSYNEQFF
TGTGCCAGCAGTTCCTGGACGCTTTCCTACAATGAGCAGTTCTTC
>TRBJ2-3|-|TRBV7-3|few
CASSRGRRDTQYF
TGTGCCAGCAGCCGTGGACGGCGGGATACGCAGTATTTT
>TRBJ2-7|-|TRBV6-1|many
CASSRDPMLTGSYEQYF
TGTGCCAGCAGCCGGGATCCGATGCTCACAGGGTCCTACGAGCAGTACTTC
>TRBJ2-5|-|TRBV7-2|many
CASSFSVRETQYF
TGTGCCAGCAGCTTTTCCGTTAGAGAGACCCAGTACTTC
>TRBJ2-7|-|TRBV4-2|few
CASSQNLGGSGTTPYEQYF
TGTGCCAGCAGCCAAAATTTAGGGGGCTCCGGGACTACACCTTACGAGCAGTACTTC
>TRBJ2-7|TRBD2|TRBV20-1|few
CSARSPGGPVYEQYF
TGCAGTGCTAGATCCCCGGGAGGGCCGGTCTACGAGCAGTACTTC
>TRBJ2-2|TRBD1|TRBV24-1|-
CATSDPRTGPNTGELFF
TGTGCCACCAGTGATCCTCGGACAGGGCCTAACACCGGGGAGCTGTTTTTT
>TRBJ1-2|-|TRBV11-2|many
CASSLSLSNYGYTF
TGTGCCAGCAGCTTATCACTGTCTAACTATGGCTACACCTTC
>TRBJ2-5|-|TRBV7-2|-
CASSSSATSTLETQYF
TGTGCCAGCTCATCCTCAGCTACCTCTACCTTAGAGACCCAGTACTTC
>TRBJ2-5|-|TRBV4-2|-
CASSQEGTDPRVETQYF
TGTGCCAGCAGCCAAGAGGGGACGGACCCCCGAGTTGAGACCCAGTACTTC
>TRBJ2-3|-|TRBV5-1|-
CASSLSGVITDTQYF
TGCGCCAGCAGCCTTTCGGGGGTAATCACAGATACGCAGTATTTT
>TRBJ2-7|-|TRBV7-9|-
CASSFQADGYEQYF
TGTGCCAGCAGCTTCCAAGCGGACGGCTACGAGCAGTACTTC
>TRBJ1-3|-|TRBV4-3|many
CASSQDSGTRLNTIYF
TGCGCCAGCAGCCAAGATTCGGGGACAAGGCTGAACACCATATATTTT
>TRBJ2-2|TRBD1|TRBV6-5|many
CASSSWTGFNTGELFF
TGTGCCAGCAGTTCTTGGACAGGATTCAACACCGGGGAGCTGTTTTTT
>TRBJ1-1|-|TRBV7-2|-
CASSLEGLSTEAFF
TGTGCCAGCAGCTTAGAGGGATTGAGCACTGAAGCTTTCTTT
>TRBJ2-3|-|TRBV20-1|-
CSASRGSHHHDKDTQYF
TGCAGTGCTAGTAGGGGTTCGCACCACCACGACAAAGATACGCAGTATTTT
>TRBJ1-2|-|TRBV24-1|few
CATSDYSGGTNPYGYTF
TGTGCCACCAGTGATTATTCCGGCGGAACTAACCCCTATGGCTACACCTTC
>TRBJ1-5|TRBD1|TRBV10-2|-
CASSLNPGQGGQPQHF
TGCGCCAGCAGTTTGAACCCGGGACAAGGGGGCCAGCCCCAGCATTTT
>TRBJ1-2|-|TRBV20-1|few
CSASHRDDGYTF
TGCAGTGCTAGCCACCGAGATGATGGCTACACCTTC
>TRBJ1-2|-|TRBV29-1|few
CSDKQGSGGYTF
TGCAGCGATAAACAGGGTTCAGGTGGCTACACCTTC
>TRBJ1-2|-|TRBV20-1|-
CSAREGGGYYGYTF
TGCAGTGCTAGGGAAGGTGGCGGGTATTATGGCTACACCTTC
>TRBJ2-3|TRBD2|TRBV20-1|-
CSVNKREADTQYF
TGCAGTGTTAACAAGCGGGAGGCAGATACGCAGTATTTT
>TRBJ1-2|-|TRBV5-1|many
CASSLDSSYGYTF
TGCGCCAGCAGCTTGGACAGTTCTTATGGCTACACCTTC
>TRBJ1-4|-|TRBV5-1|-
CASCTTGGPGEKLFF
TGCGCCAGTTGTACCACTGGGGGGCCTGGTGAAAAACTGTTTTTT
>TRBJ2-7|-|TRBV28|few
CASKTPREQYF
TGTGCCAGCAAGACACCACGGGAGCAGTACTTC
>TRBJ1-2|-|TRBV7-9|-
CASSALGREPNYGYTF
TGTGCCAGCAGCGCTCTCGGACGTGAGCCTAACTATGGCTACACCTTC
>TRBJ2-3|TRBD2|TRBV20-1|few
CSAGEREGFTDTQYF
TGCAGTGCTGGAGAGCGGGAGGGGTTCACAGATACGCAGTATTTT
>TRBJ2-1|-|TRBV7-2|few
CASSLGSAREQFF
TGTGCCAGCAGCTTGGGGTCCGCTAGAGAGCAGTTCTTC
>TRBJ2-2|-|TRBV12-3/TRBV12-4|many
CASSFGIVAGELFF
TGTGCCAGCAGTTTTGGCATTGTGGCCGGGGAGCTGTTTTTT
>TRBJ2-2|-|TRBV5-1|-
CASTVQGDGELFF
TGCGCCAGCACCGTCCAGGGAGACGGGGAGCTGTTTTTT
>TRBJ1-4|-|TRBV5-1|few
CASSPGGGDEKLFF
TGCGCCAGCAGCCCGGGAGGAGGCGATGAAAAACTGTTTTTT
>TRBJ2-7|-|TRBV6-1|many
CASSDRGTAYEQYF
TGTGCCAGCAGTGACCGGGGGACAGCCTACGAGCAGTACTTC
>TRBJ2-2|-|TRBV29-1|many
CSGSRRGELFF
TGCAGCGGTTCACGGAGGGGCGAGCTGTTTTTT
>TRBJ2-5|-|TRBV5-1|few
CASSYSPGAGETQYF
TGCGCCAGCAGCTACTCGCCAGGGGCGGGAGAGACCCAGTACTTC